This is a list of T cell receptor beta chains from one sample in a study of T cell clonotyping in hematopoietic cell transplantation. The table came from immunoSEQ multiplex PCR; TCRdb's copy has only in-frame clones and leaves some out. The sample holds approximately 5,000 clones, 90% seen once. Sequencing was performed on peripheral blood mononuclear cells, taken 100 days after allogeneic stem cell transplant. Receptor source: a female patient aged 50-59 years who had an allogeneic stem cell transplant from an unrelated donor, so T cells may come from the graft donor. Some clones in this sample may be carry-over from other donors' samples. CDR3s include the opening cysteine and the closing phenylalanine or tryptophan. D genes are given only for firm matches. Not all rows give a size; the values are once, few, many and, for expanded clones, a class.

d_gene: NA; abundance: NA; j_gene: TRBJ1-1; v_gene: TRBV2; CDR3nt: TGTGCCACCTCTTCAGGGAGAACTGAAGCTTTCTTT; CDR3aa: CATSSGRTEAFF
d_gene: NA; abundance: NA; j_gene: TRBJ2-7; v_gene: TRBV19; CDR3nt: TGTGCCAGTAGTACGGGACATTACGAGCAGTACTTC; CDR3aa: CASSTGHYEQYF
d_gene: TRBD1; abundance: once; j_gene: TRBJ2-6; v_gene: TRBV11-2; CDR3nt: TGTGCCAGCACCCCGGGCCAGGGGGCGCTGGGGGCCAACGTCCTGACTTTC; CDR3aa: CASTPGQGALGANVLTF
d_gene: TRBD1; abundance: NA; j_gene: TRBJ1-2; v_gene: TRBV2; CDR3nt: TGTGCCAGCAGGTTTTCACCTCACGACAGGGACGATGGCTACACCTTC; CDR3aa: CASRFSPHDRDDGYTF
d_gene: NA; abundance: few; j_gene: TRBJ1-3; v_gene: TRBV6-1; CDR3nt: TGTGCCAGCAGCCCCCGGGGGCTTGGAAACACCATATATTTT; CDR3aa: CASSPRGLGNTIYF
d_gene: NA; abundance: NA; j_gene: TRBJ2-7; v_gene: TRBV29-1; CDR3nt: TGCAGCGTTGTTTCAGGGGGGCTCTACGAGCAGTACTTC; CDR3aa: CSVVSGGLYEQYF
d_gene: NA; abundance: NA; j_gene: TRBJ1-1; v_gene: TRBV5-6; CDR3nt: TGTGCCAGCAGCTTAAGGGCAGGGAGGAACACTGAAGCTTTCTTT; CDR3aa: CASSLRAGRNTEAFF
d_gene: TRBD1; abundance: NA; j_gene: TRBJ2-7; v_gene: TRBV19; CDR3nt: TGTGCCAGTAGTACGCGGGGACAGGGTCTCGAGCAGTACTTC; CDR3aa: CASSTRGQGLEQYF
d_gene: NA; abundance: NA; j_gene: TRBJ1-3; v_gene: TRBV4-1; CDR3nt: TGCGCCAGCAGCCTTACTCAACAGGGTGCTGGAAACACCATATATTTT; CDR3aa: CASSLTQQGAGNTIYF
d_gene: NA; abundance: once; j_gene: TRBJ1-3; v_gene: TRBV29-1; CDR3nt: TGCAGCGTTGGGGGTGGGGACACCATATATTTT; CDR3aa: CSVGGGDTIYF
d_gene: NA; abundance: NA; j_gene: TRBJ2-7; v_gene: TRBV6-1; CDR3nt: TGTGCCAGCAGTGAAATTCAGGGTAGGGGGTTAAACGAGCAGTACTTC; CDR3aa: CASSEIQGRGLNEQYF
d_gene: TRBD1; abundance: NA; j_gene: TRBJ1-1; v_gene: TRBV7-3; CDR3nt: TGTGCCAGCAGCAAGGACAGGGGAGCGACTGAAGCTTTCTTT; CDR3aa: CASSKDRGATEAFF
d_gene: NA; abundance: once; j_gene: TRBJ1-2; v_gene: TRBV30; CDR3nt: TGTGCCTGGAGTCCGCTGCGTTGGGATGGCTACACCTTC; CDR3aa: CAWSPLRWDGYTF
d_gene: NA; abundance: NA; j_gene: TRBJ2-2; v_gene: TRBV7-3; CDR3nt: TGTGCCAGCAGCTTAGACCCTGGGGGGCCGGTCACCGGGGAGCTGTTTTTT; CDR3aa: CASSLDPGGPVTGELFF
d_gene: NA; abundance: NA; j_gene: TRBJ1-6; v_gene: TRBV10-3; CDR3nt: TGTGCCGGGAGAGGGGGCTCCTATAATTCACCCCTCCACTTT; CDR3aa: CAGRGGSYNSPLHF
d_gene: NA; abundance: NA; j_gene: TRBJ1-1; v_gene: TRBV7-8; CDR3nt: TGTGCCAGCAGCGCCTCACAGCTGCTGTCCACTGAAGCTTTCTTT; CDR3aa: CASSASQLLSTEAFF
d_gene: TRBD1; abundance: NA; j_gene: TRBJ1-5; v_gene: TRBV7-2; CDR3nt: TGTGCCAGCAGCAGCCACAGGGGGCAGGGGCAGCCCCAGCATTTT; CDR3aa: CASSSHRGQGQPQHF
d_gene: NA; abundance: NA; j_gene: TRBJ2-2; v_gene: TRBV23-1; CDR3nt: TGCGCCGTCAATAAAGGGGGGGAGCTGTTTTTT; CDR3aa: CAVNKGGELFF
d_gene: TRBD2; abundance: NA; j_gene: TRBJ2-1; v_gene: TRBV30; CDR3nt: TGTGCCTGGTCGCGGGGGAGCTCCTACAATGAGCAGTTCTTC; CDR3aa: CAWSRGSSYNEQFF
d_gene: NA; abundance: NA; j_gene: TRBJ1-6; v_gene: TRBV7-2; CDR3nt: TGTGCCAGCAGCTTAGATGTGCAGACGTACAATTCACCCCTCCACTTT; CDR3aa: CASSLDVQTYNSPLHF
d_gene: NA; abundance: NA; j_gene: TRBJ2-7; v_gene: TRBV9; CDR3nt: TGTGCCAGCAGCGTTTCCGTTGGTGGCGGGGCCCCCTACGAGCAGTACTTC; CDR3aa: CASSVSVGGGAPYEQYF
d_gene: NA; abundance: NA; j_gene: TRBJ2-3; v_gene: TRBV30; CDR3nt: TGTGCCTGGAAGAGGGGACGACTCACAGATACGCAGTATTTT; CDR3aa: CAWKRGRLTDTQYF
d_gene: TRBD1; abundance: NA; j_gene: TRBJ1-1; v_gene: TRBV9; CDR3nt: TGTGCCAGCAGCGTGGGGACAGGCTCGAACACTGAAGCTTTCTTT; CDR3aa: CASSVGTGSNTEAFF
d_gene: TRBD1; abundance: NA; j_gene: TRBJ1-2; v_gene: TRBV29-1; CDR3nt: TGCAGCGTTGGAGGGGGCCTGATTGGCTACACCTTC; CDR3aa: CSVGGGLIGYTF
d_gene: NA; abundance: NA; j_gene: TRBJ1-3; v_gene: TRBV6-6; CDR3nt: TGTGCCAGCAGCCCCCTGGTGGGGGCTGGAAACACCATATATTTT; CDR3aa: CASSPLVGAGNTIYF
d_gene: NA; abundance: NA; j_gene: TRBJ1-2; v_gene: TRBV7-8; CDR3nt: TGTGCCAGCAGCCCTCAGTTGGTCCAGGATGGCTACACCTTC; CDR3aa: CASSPQLVQDGYTF
d_gene: NA; abundance: NA; j_gene: TRBJ1-4; v_gene: TRBV18; CDR3nt: TGTGCCAGCTCACCCGGGGACTTACCGATTAATGAAAAACTGTTTTTT; CDR3aa: CASSPGDLPINEKLFF
d_gene: NA; abundance: NA; j_gene: TRBJ1-1; v_gene: TRBV19; CDR3nt: TGTGCCAGTAGTGCAGGGGCCACTGAAGCTTTCTTT; CDR3aa: CASSAGATEAFF
d_gene: TRBD1; abundance: NA; j_gene: TRBJ1-2; v_gene: TRBV6-5; CDR3nt: TGTGCCAGCAGTCGGACAGGCGCCTATGGCTACACCTTC; CDR3aa: CASSRTGAYGYTF
d_gene: TRBD1; abundance: NA; j_gene: TRBJ2-7; v_gene: TRBV10-2; CDR3nt: TGCGCCAGCACGACAGGGTTCGAGCAGTACTTC; CDR3aa: CASTTGFEQYF
d_gene: NA; abundance: NA; j_gene: TRBJ2-3; v_gene: TRBV6-5; CDR3nt: TGTGCCAGCAGCTACTCTAACAGTCTCAGCACAGATACGCAGTATTTT; CDR3aa: CASSYSNSLSTDTQYF
d_gene: NA; abundance: NA; j_gene: TRBJ1-2; v_gene: TRBV5-1; CDR3nt: TGCGCCAGCAGCTTGGGAACGGAGGGAGGCTACACCTTC; CDR3aa: CASSLGTEGGYTF